The sequence of this TCR beta chain was determined in a study of blood T cell repertoires in COVID-19. Study overall: The samples span acute and convalescent COVID-19 from the United States, Italy and Spain. PBMCs, B-cell-depleted T cells, or T cells were the source of the cDNA or gDNA that made up the material.

The germline V gene has CDR1 MGHDK and CDR2 SYGVNS. V shed 1 base and J shed 5 bases, with 9 bases lying between them. The CDR3 is made up of 13 amino acids. This table comes from immunoSEQ multiplex PCR, and its TCRdb copy is limited to in-frame clones, with some not included. The sample holds approximately 35,000 clones, about 89% seen once. The sample consisted of peripheral blood. The TCR comes from a human donor with active COVID-19. The donor label of this sample is uncertain. The chain is built from TRBV25-1 and TRBJ2-7, with D possibly being TRBD1 (6 bases). The CDR3 nucleotides read TGTGCCAGCAGTGAATCCCACAGGGACGAGCAGTACTTC. Protein product: CASSESHRDEQYF.